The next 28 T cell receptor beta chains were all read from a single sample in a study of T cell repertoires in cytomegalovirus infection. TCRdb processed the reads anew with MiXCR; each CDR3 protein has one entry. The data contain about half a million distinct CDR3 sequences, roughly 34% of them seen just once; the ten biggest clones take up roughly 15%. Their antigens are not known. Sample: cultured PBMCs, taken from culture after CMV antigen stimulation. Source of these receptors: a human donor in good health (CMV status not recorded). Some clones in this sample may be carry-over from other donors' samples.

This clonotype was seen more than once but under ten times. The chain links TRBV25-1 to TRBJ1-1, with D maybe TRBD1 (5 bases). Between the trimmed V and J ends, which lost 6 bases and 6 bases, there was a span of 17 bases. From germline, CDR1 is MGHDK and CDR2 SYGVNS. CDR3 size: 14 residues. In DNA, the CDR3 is TGTGCCAGCAGAGGGGTGGGGACTTCTCCTGAAGCTTTCTTT. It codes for CASRGVGTSPEAFF.

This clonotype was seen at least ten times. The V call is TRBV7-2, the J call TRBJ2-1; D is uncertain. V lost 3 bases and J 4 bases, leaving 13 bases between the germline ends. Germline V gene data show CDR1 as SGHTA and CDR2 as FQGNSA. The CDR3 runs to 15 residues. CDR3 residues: CASSLVLGPYNEQFF. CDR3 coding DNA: TGTGCCAGCAGCTTGGTCCTCGGCCCGTACAATGAGCAGTTCTTC. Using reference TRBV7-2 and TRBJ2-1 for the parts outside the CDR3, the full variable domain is GAGVSQSPSNKVTEKGKDVELRCDPISGHTALYWYRQSLGQGLEFLIYFQGNSAPDKSGLPSDRFSAERTGGSVSTLTIQRTQQEDSAVYLCASSLVLGPYNEQFFGPGTRLTVL.

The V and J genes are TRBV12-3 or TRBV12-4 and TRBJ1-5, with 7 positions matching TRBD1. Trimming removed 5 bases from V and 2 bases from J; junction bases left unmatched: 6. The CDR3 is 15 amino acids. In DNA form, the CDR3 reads TGTGCCAGCAGTGATGGGACAGCGGGCAATCAGCCCCAGCATTTT. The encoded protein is CASSDGTAGNQPQHF.

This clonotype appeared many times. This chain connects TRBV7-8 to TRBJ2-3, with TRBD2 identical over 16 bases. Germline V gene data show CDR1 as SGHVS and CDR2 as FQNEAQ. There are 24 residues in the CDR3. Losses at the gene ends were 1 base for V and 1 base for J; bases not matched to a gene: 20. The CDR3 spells CASSLEGLVSSGLAGGYRTDTQYF. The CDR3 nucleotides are TGTGCCAGCAGCTTAGAAGGGCTAGTGTCCTCGGGACTAGCGGGAGGGTATCGCACAGATACGCAGTATTTT.

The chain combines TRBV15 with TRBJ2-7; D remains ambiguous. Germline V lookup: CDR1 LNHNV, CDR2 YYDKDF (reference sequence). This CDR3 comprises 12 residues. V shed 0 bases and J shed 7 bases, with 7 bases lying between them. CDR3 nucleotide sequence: TGTGCCACCAGCAGAGATCTTGGGGAGCAGTACGTC. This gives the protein CATSRDLGEQYV.

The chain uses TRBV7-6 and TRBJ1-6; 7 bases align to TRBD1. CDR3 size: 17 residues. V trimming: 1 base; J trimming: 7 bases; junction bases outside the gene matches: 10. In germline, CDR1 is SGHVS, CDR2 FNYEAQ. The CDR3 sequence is CASSLGPRQGTNSPLHF. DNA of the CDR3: TGTGCCAGCAGCTTAGGCCCGAGACAGGGTACCAATTCACCCCTCCACTTT. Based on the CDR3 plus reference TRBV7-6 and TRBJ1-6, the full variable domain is GAGVSQSPRYKVTKRGQDVALRCDPISGHVSLYWYRQALGQGPEFLTYFNYEAQQDKSGLPNDRFSAERPEGSISTLTIQRTEQRDSAMYRCASSLGPRQGTNSPLHFGNGTRLTVT.

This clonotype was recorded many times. The CDR3 loop is CASSFRGRRGVWDTEAFF. The CDR3 DNA follows: TGTGCCAGCAGTTTTAGAGGGAGGCGGGGGGTCTGGGACACTGAAGCTTTCTTT. V is TRBV28 and J is TRBJ1-1, with D perhaps TRBD1 (5 bases). Trimming removed 3 bases from V and 3 bases from J, with 23 bases in between. The CDR3 runs 18 residues. Germline lookup yields CDR1 MDHEN and CDR2 SYDVKM.

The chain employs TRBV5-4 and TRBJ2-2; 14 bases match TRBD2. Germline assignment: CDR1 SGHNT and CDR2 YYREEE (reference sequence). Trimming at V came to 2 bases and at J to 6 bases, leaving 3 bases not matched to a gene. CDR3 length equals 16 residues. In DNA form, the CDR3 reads TGTGCCAGCAGCTTTAGACTAGCGGGAGGGTCCGGGGAGCTGTTTTTT. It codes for CASSFRLAGGSGELFF. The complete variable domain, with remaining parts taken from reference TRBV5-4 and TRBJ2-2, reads ETGVTQSPTHLIKTRGQQVTLRCSSQSGHNTVSWYQQALGQGPQFIFQYYREEENGRGNFPPRFSGLQFPNYSSELNVNALELDDSALYLCASSFRLAGGSGELFFGEGSRLTVL.

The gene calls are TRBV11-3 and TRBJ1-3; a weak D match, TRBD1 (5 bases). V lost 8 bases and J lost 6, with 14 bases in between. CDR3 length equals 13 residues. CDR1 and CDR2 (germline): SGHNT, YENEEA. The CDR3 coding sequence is TGTGCCAGCGGCAGGGAAGGAGAAAACACCATATATTTT. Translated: CASGREGENTIYF. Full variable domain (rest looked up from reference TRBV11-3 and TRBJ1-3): EAGVVQSPRYKIIEKKQPVAFWCNPISGHNTLYWYLQNLGQGPELLIRYENEEAVDDSQLPKDRFSAERLKGVDSTLKIQPAELGDSAVYLCASGREGENTIYFGEGSWLTVV.

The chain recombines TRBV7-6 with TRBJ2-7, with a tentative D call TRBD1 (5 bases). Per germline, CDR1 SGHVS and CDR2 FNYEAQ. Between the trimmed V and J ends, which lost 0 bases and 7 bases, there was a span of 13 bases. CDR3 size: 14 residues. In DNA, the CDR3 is TGTGCCAGCAGCTTAGCGAATTTGGCAGGGGAGCAGTACTTC. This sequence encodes CASSLANLAGEQYF. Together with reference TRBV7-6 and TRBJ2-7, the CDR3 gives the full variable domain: GAGVSQSPRYKVTKRGQDVALRCDPISGHVSLYWYRQALGQGPEFLTYFNYEAQQDKSGLPNDRFSAERPEGSISTLTIQRTEQRDSAMYRCASSLANLAGEQYFGPGTRLTVT.

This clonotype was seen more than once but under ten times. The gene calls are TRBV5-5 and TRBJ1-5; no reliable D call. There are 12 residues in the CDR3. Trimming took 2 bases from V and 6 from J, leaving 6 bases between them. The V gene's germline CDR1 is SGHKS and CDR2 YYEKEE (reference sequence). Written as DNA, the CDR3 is TGTGCCAGCAGCTTTTATGGTCAGCCCCAGCATTTT. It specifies CASSFYGQPQHF.

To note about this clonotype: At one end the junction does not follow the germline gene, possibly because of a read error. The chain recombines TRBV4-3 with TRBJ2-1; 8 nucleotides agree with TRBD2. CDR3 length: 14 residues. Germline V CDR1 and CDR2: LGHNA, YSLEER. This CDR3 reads CASSQAHFEGLVVF. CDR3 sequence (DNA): TGCGCCAGCAGCCAAGCCCATTTCGAGGGACTAGTTGTATTC.

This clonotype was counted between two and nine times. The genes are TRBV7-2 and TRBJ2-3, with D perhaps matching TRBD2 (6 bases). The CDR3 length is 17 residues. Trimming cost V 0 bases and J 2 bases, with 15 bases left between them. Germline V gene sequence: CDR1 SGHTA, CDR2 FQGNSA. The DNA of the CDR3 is TGTGCCAGCAGCTTAGCGTTGGCAGGAGGGTACACAGATACGCAGTATTTT. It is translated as CASSLALAGGYTDTQYF.

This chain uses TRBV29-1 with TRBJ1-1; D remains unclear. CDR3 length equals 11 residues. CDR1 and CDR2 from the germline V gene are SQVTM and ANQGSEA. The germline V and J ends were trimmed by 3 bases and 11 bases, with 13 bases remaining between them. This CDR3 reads CSVEVREQAFF. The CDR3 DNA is TGCAGCGTTGAGGTTAGGGAGCAGGCTTTCTTT.

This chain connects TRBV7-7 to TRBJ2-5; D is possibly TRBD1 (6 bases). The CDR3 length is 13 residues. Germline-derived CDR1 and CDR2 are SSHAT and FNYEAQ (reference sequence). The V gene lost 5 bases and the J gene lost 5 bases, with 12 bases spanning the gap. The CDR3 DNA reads TGTGCCAGCAGCCGCGACAGGTGGGAGACCCAGTACTTC. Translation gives CASSRDRWETQYF.

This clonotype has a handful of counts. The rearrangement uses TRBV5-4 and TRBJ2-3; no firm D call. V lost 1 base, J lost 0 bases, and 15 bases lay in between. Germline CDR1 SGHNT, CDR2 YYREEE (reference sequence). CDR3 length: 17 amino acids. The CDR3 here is CASSLKLIRSSTDTQYF. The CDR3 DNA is TGTGCCAGCAGCTTGAAGTTAATAAGAAGTAGCACAGATACGCAGTATTTT.

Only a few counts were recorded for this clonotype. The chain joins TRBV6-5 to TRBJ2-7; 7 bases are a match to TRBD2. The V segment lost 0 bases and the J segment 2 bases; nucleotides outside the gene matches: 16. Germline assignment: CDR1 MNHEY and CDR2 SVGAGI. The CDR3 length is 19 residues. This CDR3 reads CASSYSSPSGPHNTYEQYF. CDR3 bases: TGTGCCAGCAGTTACTCGAGCCCTAGCGGACCACACAATACCTACGAGCAGTACTTC.

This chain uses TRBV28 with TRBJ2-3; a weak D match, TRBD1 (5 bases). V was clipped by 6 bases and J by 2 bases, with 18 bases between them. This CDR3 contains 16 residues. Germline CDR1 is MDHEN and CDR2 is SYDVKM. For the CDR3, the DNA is TGTGCCAGCAGCCGGACACTCTTTCCAGCCACAGATACGCAGTATTTT. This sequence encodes CASSRTLFPATDTQYF.

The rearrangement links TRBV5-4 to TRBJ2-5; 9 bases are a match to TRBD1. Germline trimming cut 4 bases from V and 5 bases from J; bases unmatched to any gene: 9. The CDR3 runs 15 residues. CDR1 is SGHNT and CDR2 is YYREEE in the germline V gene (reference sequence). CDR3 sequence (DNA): TGTGCCAGCAGCGGGGCACAGGGGGCGCCGGAGACCCAGTACTTC. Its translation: CASSGAQGAPETQYF. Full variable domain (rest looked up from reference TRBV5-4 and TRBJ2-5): ETGVTQSPTHLIKTRGQQVTLRCSSQSGHNTVSWYQQALGQGPQFIFQYYREEENGRGNFPPRFSGLQFPNYSSELNVNALELDDSALYLCASSGAQGAPETQYFGPGTRLLVL.

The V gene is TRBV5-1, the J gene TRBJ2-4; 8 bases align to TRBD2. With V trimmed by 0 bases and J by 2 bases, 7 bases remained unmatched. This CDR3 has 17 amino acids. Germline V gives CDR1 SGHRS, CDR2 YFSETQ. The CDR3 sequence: CASSLASGRVSKNIQYF. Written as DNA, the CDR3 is TGCGCCAGCAGCTTGGCCTCCGGGAGGGTGTCCAAAAACATTCAGTACTTC. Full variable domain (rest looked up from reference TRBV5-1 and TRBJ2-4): KAGVTQTPRYLIKTRGQQVTLSCSPISGHRSVSWYQQTPGQGLQFLFEYFSETQRNKGNFPGRFSGRQFSNSRSEMNVSTLELGDSALYLCASSLASGRVSKNIQYFGAGTRLSVL.

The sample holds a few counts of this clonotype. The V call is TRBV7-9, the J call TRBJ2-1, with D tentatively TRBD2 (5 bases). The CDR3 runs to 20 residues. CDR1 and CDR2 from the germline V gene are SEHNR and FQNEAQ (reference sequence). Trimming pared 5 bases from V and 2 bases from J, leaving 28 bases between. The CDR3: CASSPWIGVMGREPYNEQFF. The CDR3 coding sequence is TGTGCCAGCAGCCCATGGATTGGGGTAATGGGCCGGGAACCCTACAATGAGCAGTTCTTC.

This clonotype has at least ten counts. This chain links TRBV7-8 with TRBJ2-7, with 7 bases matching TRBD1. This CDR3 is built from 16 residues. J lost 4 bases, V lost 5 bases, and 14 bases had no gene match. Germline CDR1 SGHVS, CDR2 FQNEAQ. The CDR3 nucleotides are TGTGCCAGCAGCGAATTCAGGGGGTTAAAGTGGTACGAGCAGTACTTC. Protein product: CASSEFRGLKWYEQYF.

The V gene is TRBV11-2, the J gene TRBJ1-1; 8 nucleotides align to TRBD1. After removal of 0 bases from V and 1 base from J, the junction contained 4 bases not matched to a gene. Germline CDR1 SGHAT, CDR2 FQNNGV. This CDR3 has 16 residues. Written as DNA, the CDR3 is TGTGCCAGCAGCTTAGACGCCCAGGGGGCGAACACTGAAGCTTTCTTT. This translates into CASSLDAQGANTEAFF.

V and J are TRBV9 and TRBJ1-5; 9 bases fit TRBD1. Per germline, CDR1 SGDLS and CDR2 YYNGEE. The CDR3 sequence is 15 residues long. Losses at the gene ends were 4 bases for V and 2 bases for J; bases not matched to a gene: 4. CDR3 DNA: TGTGCCAGCAGCCCGGACAGGGGTGGCAATCAGCCCCAGCATTTT. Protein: CASSPDRGGNQPQHF. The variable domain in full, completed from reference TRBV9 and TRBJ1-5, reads DSGVTQTPKHLITATGQRVTLRCSPRSGDLSVYWYQQSLDQGLQFLIQYYNGEERAKGNILERFSAQQFPDLHSELNLSSLELGDSALYFCASSPDRGGNQPQHFGDGTRLSIL.

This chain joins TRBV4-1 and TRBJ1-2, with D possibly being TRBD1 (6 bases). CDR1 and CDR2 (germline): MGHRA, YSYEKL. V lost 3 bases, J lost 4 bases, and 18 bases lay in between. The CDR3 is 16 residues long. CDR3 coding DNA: TGCGCCAGCAGCCACCCAGGGACAAGGGATGGCTATGGCTACACCTTC. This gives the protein CASSHPGTRDGYGYTF.

The CDR3 bases are TGTGCCAGCAGCCCCCTGGGACTAGCGACTTCCTACGAGCAGTACGTC. Its protein product is CASSPLGLATSYEQYV. The J gene is TRBJ2-7, the V gene TRBV6-2 or TRBV6-3, with 10 positions matching TRBD2. This CDR3 has 16 residues. J lost 1 base, V lost 6 bases, and 9 bases had no gene match. Germline V gives CDR1 MNHEY, CDR2 SVGEGT.

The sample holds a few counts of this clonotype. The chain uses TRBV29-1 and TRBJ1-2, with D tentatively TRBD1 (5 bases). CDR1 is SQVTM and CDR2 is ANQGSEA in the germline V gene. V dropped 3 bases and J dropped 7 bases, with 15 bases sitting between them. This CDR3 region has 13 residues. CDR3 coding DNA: TGCAGCGTTGAGGGACTCCTCTACTCTGGCTACACCTTC. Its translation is CSVEGLLYSGYTF.

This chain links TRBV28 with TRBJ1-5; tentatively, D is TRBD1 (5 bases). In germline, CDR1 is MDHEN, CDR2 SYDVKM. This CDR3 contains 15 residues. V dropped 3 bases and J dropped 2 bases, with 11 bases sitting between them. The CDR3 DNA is TGTGCCAGCAGTTTCGTGGGGGGAGGCAATCAGCCCCAGCATTTT. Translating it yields CASSFVGGGNQPQHF.